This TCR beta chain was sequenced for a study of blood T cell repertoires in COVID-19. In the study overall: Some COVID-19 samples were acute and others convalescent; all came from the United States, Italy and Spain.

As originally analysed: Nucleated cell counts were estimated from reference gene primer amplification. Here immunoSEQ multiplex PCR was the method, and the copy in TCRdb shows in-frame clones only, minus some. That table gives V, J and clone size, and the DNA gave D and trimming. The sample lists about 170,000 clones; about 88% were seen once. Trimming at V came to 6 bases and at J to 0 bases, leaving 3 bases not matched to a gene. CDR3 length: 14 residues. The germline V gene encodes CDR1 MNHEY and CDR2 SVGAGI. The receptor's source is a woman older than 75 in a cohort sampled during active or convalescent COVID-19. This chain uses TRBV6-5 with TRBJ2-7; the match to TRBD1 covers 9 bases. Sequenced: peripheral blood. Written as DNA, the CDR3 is TGTGCCAGCAGAGGGACAGGGAGCTCCTACGAGCAGTACTTC. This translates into CASRGTGSSYEQYF.